Listed below are T cell receptor beta chains from one sample, sequenced in a study of Ad26.COV2.S vaccination and SARS-CoV-2 variants. Only in-frame clones appear in the TCRdb table, and some are missing; sequencing was by immunoSEQ multiplex PCR. This sample has more than 300,000 clones, with around 89% found just once. The sequences come from peripheral blood, collected in a trial of Ad26.COV2.S vaccine versus placebo. All receptors derive from a person aged 18-65 years who received the Ad26.COV2.S COVID-19 vaccine or a placebo. Both conserved end residues are part of each CDR3. The D gene is left open where the match is weak. A row's size may be missing; if present it is once, few, many or a size class.

V gene: TRBV27
clone size: -
J gene: TRBJ2-3
D gene: TRBD2
CDR3 protein: CASSSPSGRAPTDTQYF
CDR3 DNA: TGTGCCAGCAGTTCCCCCAGCGGGAGGGCCCCGACAGATACGCAGTATTTT

V gene: TRBV7-3
clone size: -
J gene: TRBJ2-5
D gene: TRBD2
CDR3 protein: CASSGRGLAGQETQYF
CDR3 DNA: TGTGCCAGCAGCGGTAGGGGACTAGCGGGCCAAGAGACCCAGTACTTC

V gene: TRBV12-3/TRBV12-4
clone size: -
J gene: TRBJ2-5
D gene: -
CDR3 protein: CASRGAVQETQYF
CDR3 DNA: TGTGCCAGCCGAGGGGCAGTCCAAGAGACCCAGTACTTC

V gene: TRBV5-4
clone size: few
J gene: TRBJ2-7
D gene: TRBD2
CDR3 protein: CASSTVTGGREQYF
CDR3 DNA: TGTGCCAGCAGCACCGTCACGGGGGGTAGGGAGCAGTACTTC

V gene: TRBV12-3/TRBV12-4
clone size: -
J gene: TRBJ2-6
D gene: -
CDR3 protein: CASGGGGANVLTF
CDR3 DNA: TGTGCCAGCGGGGGCGGTGGGGCCAACGTCCTGACTTTC

V gene: TRBV6-4
clone size: -
J gene: TRBJ2-1
D gene: TRBD2
CDR3 protein: CASSEAAGVSNEQFF
CDR3 DNA: TGTGCCAGCAGTGAAGCAGCGGGAGTAAGTAATGAGCAGTTCTTC

V gene: TRBV6-2/TRBV6-3
clone size: -
J gene: TRBJ2-1
D gene: -
CDR3 protein: CASSPGSGPTYNEQFF
CDR3 DNA: TGTGCCAGCAGCCCCGGGAGCGGCCCGACCTACAATGAGCAGTTCTTC

V gene: TRBV5-1
clone size: -
J gene: TRBJ2-7
D gene: -
CDR3 protein: CASSSGGRSYEQYF
CDR3 DNA: TGCGCCAGCAGTTCGGGGGGCCGTTCCTACGAGCAGTACTTC

V gene: TRBV19
clone size: -
J gene: TRBJ2-4
D gene: -
CDR3 protein: CASSIGAPGNIQYF
CDR3 DNA: TGTGCCAGTAGTATAGGAGCCCCAGGGAACATTCAGTACTTC

V gene: TRBV4-2
clone size: -
J gene: TRBJ1-5
D gene: -
CDR3 protein: CASSQEEGRNQPQHF
CDR3 DNA: TGTGCCAGCAGCCAAGAAGAGGGCCGCAATCAGCCCCAGCATTTT

V gene: TRBV19
clone size: -
J gene: TRBJ2-5
D gene: -
CDR3 protein: CASSKGREGKTQYF
CDR3 DNA: TGTGCCAGTAGTAAGGGACGTGAAGGAAAGACCCAGTACTTC

V gene: TRBV6-5
clone size: -
J gene: TRBJ2-3
D gene: -
CDR3 protein: CASSRSGTSTDTQYF
CDR3 DNA: TGTGCCAGCAGTCGTAGCGGAACCAGCACAGATACGCAGTATTTT

V gene: TRBV18
clone size: -
J gene: TRBJ1-1
D gene: -
CDR3 protein: CASSPRGGGTEAFF
CDR3 DNA: TGTGCCAGCTCCCCCCGGGGAGGGGGCACTGAAGCTTTCTTT

V gene: TRBV3-1/TRBV3-2
clone size: -
J gene: TRBJ2-3
D gene: TRBD2
CDR3 protein: CASSQENNGLAGASTDTQYF
CDR3 DNA: TGTGCCAGCAGCCAAGAAAACAACGGACTAGCGGGGGCTAGCACAGATACGCAGTATTTT

V gene: TRBV9
clone size: -
J gene: TRBJ2-5
D gene: TRBD2
CDR3 protein: CASGGGREETQYF
CDR3 DNA: TGTGCCAGCGGCGGGGGGCGGGAAGAGACCCAGTACTTC

V gene: TRBV7-3
clone size: -
J gene: TRBJ2-1
D gene: -
CDR3 protein: CASSLSTTRMYEQFF
CDR3 DNA: TGTGCCAGCAGCTTATCAACTACTAGGATGTATGAGCAGTTCTTC

V gene: TRBV21-1
clone size: -
J gene: TRBJ1-1
D gene: -
CDR3 protein: CASRVTEAFF
CDR3 DNA: TGTGCCAGCAGAGTTACTGAAGCTTTCTTT

V gene: TRBV27
clone size: -
J gene: TRBJ1-6
D gene: -
CDR3 protein: CASSFKGSPLHF
CDR3 DNA: TGTGCCAGCAGTTTCAAGGGCTCACCCCTCCACTTT

V gene: TRBV15
clone size: -
J gene: TRBJ1-5
D gene: TRBD1
CDR3 protein: CATSYGQGGQPQHF
CDR3 DNA: TGTGCCACCAGCTATGGACAGGGCGGGCAGCCCCAGCATTTT

V gene: TRBV5-1
clone size: once
J gene: TRBJ1-1
D gene: TRBD1
CDR3 protein: CASSWTGSAEAFF
CDR3 DNA: TGCGCCAGCAGTTGGACAGGGAGTGCGGAAGCTTTCTTT

V gene: TRBV19
clone size: -
J gene: TRBJ1-5
D gene: -
CDR3 protein: CAGRTGNQPQHF
CDR3 DNA: TGTGCCGGCCGAACAGGGAATCAGCCCCAGCATTTT

V gene: TRBV28
clone size: -
J gene: TRBJ1-1
D gene: -
CDR3 protein: CASSLGRRWMNTEAFF
CDR3 DNA: TGTGCCAGCAGCCTCGGCAGGAGGTGGATGAACACTGAAGCTTTCTTT

V gene: TRBV27
clone size: -
J gene: TRBJ1-5
D gene: TRBD1
CDR3 protein: CASSPGQGHQPQHF
CDR3 DNA: TGTGCCAGCAGCCCAGGACAGGGACATCAGCCCCAGCATTTT

V gene: TRBV9
clone size: once
J gene: TRBJ2-3
D gene: TRBD1
CDR3 protein: CASNNRQGVTDTQYF
CDR3 DNA: TGTGCCAGCAACAATAGACAGGGCGTCACAGATACGCAGTATTTT

V gene: TRBV29-1
clone size: -
J gene: TRBJ1-1
D gene: -
CDR3 protein: CSANPDRGTEAFF
CDR3 DNA: TGCAGCGCCAACCCCGATCGGGGCACTGAAGCTTTCTTT

V gene: TRBV15
clone size: -
J gene: TRBJ2-6
D gene: -
CDR3 protein: CATSRDLTGSGANVLTF
CDR3 DNA: TGTGCCACCAGCAGAGACCTTACAGGGTCTGGGGCCAACGTCCTGACTTTC

V gene: TRBV27
clone size: once
J gene: TRBJ1-5
D gene: -
CDR3 protein: CASSLGGGYNQPQHF
CDR3 DNA: TGTGCCAGCAGTTTAGGGGGGGGGTACAATCAGCCCCAGCATTTT

V gene: TRBV29-1
clone size: -
J gene: TRBJ1-1
D gene: -
CDR3 protein: CSVGGGPDTEAFF
CDR3 DNA: TGCAGCGTAGGGGGGGGGCCCGACACTGAAGCTTTCTTT

V gene: TRBV27
clone size: -
J gene: TRBJ2-7
D gene: -
CDR3 protein: CASSKPGSSYEQYF
CDR3 DNA: TGTGCCAGCAGCAAGCCGGGGAGCTCCTACGAGCAGTACTTC

V gene: TRBV12-3/TRBV12-4
clone size: -
J gene: TRBJ2-5
D gene: -
CDR3 protein: CASSLGGLETQYF
CDR3 DNA: TGTGCCAGCAGTTTAGGGGGGCTGGAGACCCAGTACTTC

V gene: TRBV4-1
clone size: -
J gene: TRBJ2-5
D gene: -
CDR3 protein: CASSQEAGDSNIQETQYF
CDR3 DNA: TGCGCCAGCAGCCAAGAGGCGGGGGACAGCAATATCCAAGAGACCCAGTACTTC

V gene: TRBV5-6
clone size: -
J gene: TRBJ1-1
D gene: TRBD1
CDR3 protein: CASSNRGVVGSEAFF
CDR3 DNA: TGTGCCAGCAGCAACAGGGGTGTAGTCGGTTCTGAAGCTTTCTTT

V gene: TRBV13
clone size: -
J gene: TRBJ2-5
D gene: -
CDR3 protein: CASSLGSSQLRQETQYF
CDR3 DNA: TGTGCCAGCAGCTTAGGCTCATCACAGCTCCGCCAAGAGACCCAGTACTTC

V gene: TRBV19
clone size: -
J gene: TRBJ1-3
D gene: -
CDR3 protein: CASSIAAGTGNTIYF
CDR3 DNA: TGTGCCAGTAGTATCGCAGCGGGAACTGGAAACACCATATATTTT

V gene: TRBV18
clone size: once
J gene: TRBJ2-1
D gene: -
CDR3 protein: CASSPRESPDNEQFF
CDR3 DNA: TGTGCCAGCTCACCCCGTGAATCTCCAGACAATGAGCAGTTCTTC

V gene: TRBV6-4
clone size: -
J gene: TRBJ1-1
D gene: -
CDR3 protein: CASSSGGGTEAFF
CDR3 DNA: TGTGCCAGCAGCTCCGGGGGTGGAACTGAAGCTTTCTTT

V gene: TRBV7-3
clone size: -
J gene: TRBJ1-4
D gene: -
CDR3 protein: CASSSAGRANEKLFF
CDR3 DNA: TGTGCCAGCAGCTCTGCAGGGCGGGCTAATGAAAAACTGTTTTTT

V gene: TRBV18
clone size: -
J gene: TRBJ1-2
D gene: -
CDR3 protein: CASSAGILYGYTF
CDR3 DNA: TGTGCCAGCTCAGCCGGGATCCTCTATGGCTACACCTTC

V gene: TRBV24-1
clone size: once
J gene: TRBJ2-1
D gene: -
CDR3 protein: CATSDLANNEQFF
CDR3 DNA: TGTGCCACCAGTGATTTAGCCAACAATGAGCAGTTCTTC

V gene: TRBV7-2
clone size: -
J gene: TRBJ2-1
D gene: -
CDR3 protein: CASSLRMSFLFF
CDR3 DNA: TGTGCCAGCAGCCTCCGAATGAGTTTTCTGTTCTTC

V gene: TRBV30
clone size: -
J gene: TRBJ1-3
D gene: -
CDR3 protein: CAWSNTVSGNTIYF
CDR3 DNA: TGTGCCTGGAGTAATACAGTCTCTGGAAACACCATATATTTT

V gene: TRBV19
clone size: few
J gene: TRBJ2-7
D gene: -
CDR3 protein: CASSQGLFSYEQYF
CDR3 DNA: TGTGCCAGTAGTCAGGGGCTTTTCTCCTACGAGCAGTACTTC

V gene: TRBV7-3
clone size: few
J gene: TRBJ1-4
D gene: -
CDR3 protein: CASSLSRVDEKLFF
CDR3 DNA: TGTGCCAGCAGCTTATCCAGGGTAGACGAAAAACTGTTTTTT

V gene: TRBV9
clone size: -
J gene: TRBJ1-3
D gene: TRBD1
CDR3 protein: CASSGQGNTGNTIYF
CDR3 DNA: TGTGCCAGCAGCGGACAGGGGAACACTGGAAACACCATATATTTT

V gene: TRBV7-9
clone size: -
J gene: TRBJ2-2
D gene: TRBD2
CDR3 protein: CASSLVAGGPSKNTGELFF
CDR3 DNA: TGTGCCAGCAGCTTAGTAGCGGGAGGGCCCTCAAAGAACACCGGGGAGCTGTTTTTT

V gene: TRBV15
clone size: -
J gene: TRBJ2-7
D gene: -
CDR3 protein: CATSRDRDGMRQYF
CDR3 DNA: TGTGCCACCAGCAGAGACAGGGACGGAATGAGGCAGTACTTC

V gene: TRBV7-9
clone size: -
J gene: TRBJ1-1
D gene: TRBD1
CDR3 protein: CASRYKVRDRGQGEAFF
CDR3 DNA: TGTGCCAGCAGGTATAAGGTCCGGGACAGGGGGCAGGGTGAAGCTTTCTTT

V gene: TRBV6-5
clone size: -
J gene: TRBJ2-7
D gene: -
CDR3 protein: CASSSADGSSYEQYF
CDR3 DNA: TGTGCCAGCAGTTCCGCGGACGGAAGCTCCTACGAGCAGTACTTC